This T cell receptor (beta chain) was identified during a study of blood T cell repertoires in COVID-19. On the study more broadly: T cells, B-cell-depleted T cells, or PBMCs provided the cDNA or gDNA that served as material.

Original methodology: Amplification of reference gene primers was used by the study to estimate nucleated cell counts. The assay was immunoSEQ multiplex PCR, and TCRdb's table has in-frame clones only and misses some. The DNA was the basis for D and trimming; V, J and clone size are from that table. The sample has 300,000 to 400,000 clones; 87% are singletons. Seattle's cohort entered during active infection and was followed longitudinally. V lost 3 bases and J lost 5; bases outside the gene matches: 11. This CDR3 region has 19 residues. Germline V gene data show CDR1 as LGHNA and CDR2 as YSLEER. This clone was seen just once.

The sequenced material came from peripheral blood. The V and J genes are TRBV4-3 and TRBJ2-1, with 15 bases matching TRBD2. This TCR was recovered from a man aged 25 to 40 with COVID-19, enrolled during active disease. CDR3 sequence: CASSQSGLAGGGGDNEQFF. DNA for the CDR3: TGCGCCAGCAGCCAGTCGGGACTAGCGGGAGGAGGAGGGGACAATGAGCAGTTCTTC.